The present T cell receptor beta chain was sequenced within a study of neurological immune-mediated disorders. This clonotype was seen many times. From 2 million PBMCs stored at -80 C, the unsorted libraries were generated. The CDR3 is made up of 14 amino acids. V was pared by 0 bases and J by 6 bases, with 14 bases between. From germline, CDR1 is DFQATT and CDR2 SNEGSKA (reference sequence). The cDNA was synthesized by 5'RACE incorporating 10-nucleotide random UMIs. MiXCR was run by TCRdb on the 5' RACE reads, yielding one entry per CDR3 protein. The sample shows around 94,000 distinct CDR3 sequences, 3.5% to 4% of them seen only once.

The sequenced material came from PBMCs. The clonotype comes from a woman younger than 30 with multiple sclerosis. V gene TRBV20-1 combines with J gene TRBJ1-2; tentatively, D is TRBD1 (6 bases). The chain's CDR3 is CSARDLYREDGYTF. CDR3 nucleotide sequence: TGCAGTGCTAGAGATTTGTACAGGGAGGATGGCTACACCTTC.